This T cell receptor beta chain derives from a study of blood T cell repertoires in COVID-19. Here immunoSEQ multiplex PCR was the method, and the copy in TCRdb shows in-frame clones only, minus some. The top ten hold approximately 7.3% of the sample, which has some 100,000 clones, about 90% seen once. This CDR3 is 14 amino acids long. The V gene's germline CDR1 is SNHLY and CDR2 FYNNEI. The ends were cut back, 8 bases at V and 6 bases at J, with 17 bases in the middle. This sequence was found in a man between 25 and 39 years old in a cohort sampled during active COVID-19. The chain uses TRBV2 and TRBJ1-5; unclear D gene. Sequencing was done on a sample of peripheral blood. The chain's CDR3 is CASHKEGRAQPQHF. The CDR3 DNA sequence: TGTGCCAGCCATAAGGAGGGAAGGGCTCAGCCCCAGCATTTT. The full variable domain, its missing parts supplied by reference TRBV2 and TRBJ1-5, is EPEVTQTPSHQVTQMGQEVILRCVPISNHLYFYWYRQILGQKVEFLVSFYNNEISEKSEIFDDQFSVERPDGSNFTLKIRSTKLEDSAMYFCASHKEGRAQPQHFGDGTRLSIL.